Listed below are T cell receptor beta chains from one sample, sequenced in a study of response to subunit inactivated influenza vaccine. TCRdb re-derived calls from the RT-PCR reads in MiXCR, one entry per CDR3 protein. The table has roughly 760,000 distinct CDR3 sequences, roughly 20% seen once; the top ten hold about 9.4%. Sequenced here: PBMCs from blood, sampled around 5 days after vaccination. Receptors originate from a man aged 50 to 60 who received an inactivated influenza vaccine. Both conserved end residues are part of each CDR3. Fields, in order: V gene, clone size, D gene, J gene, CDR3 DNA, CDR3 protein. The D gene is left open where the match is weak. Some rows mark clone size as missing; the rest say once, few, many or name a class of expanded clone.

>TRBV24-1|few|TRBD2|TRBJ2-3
TGTGCCACCACTCAGGGCGGGAGTGTAGATACGCAGTATTTT
CATTQGGSVDTQYF
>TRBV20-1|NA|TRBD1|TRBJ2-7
TGCAGTGCGGTGGGACAGGGGGCATGGGAGCAGTACTTC
CSAVGQGAWEQYF
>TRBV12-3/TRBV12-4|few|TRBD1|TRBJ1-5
TGTGCCAGCAGTCCCAGACAGGGGGCTAGCAATCAGCCCCAGCATTTT
CASSPRQGASNQPQHF
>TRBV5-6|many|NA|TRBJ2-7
TGTGCCAGCAGCTTGGTCTGGGGCACCCAGAACTACGAGCAGTACTTC
CASSLVWGTQNYEQYF
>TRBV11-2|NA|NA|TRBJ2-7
TGTGCCAGCAGCTTAGGGGAGGGGGCGATTCACTACGAGCAGTACTTC
CASSLGEGAIHYEQYF
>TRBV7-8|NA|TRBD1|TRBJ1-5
TGTGCCAGCACCAAGGGACAGCCAAATCAGCCCCAGCATTTT
CASTKGQPNQPQHF
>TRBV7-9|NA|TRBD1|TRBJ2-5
TGTGCCAGCAGCAAGACCAGCAGGGGGCGGGAGACCCAGTACTTC
CASSKTSRGRETQYF
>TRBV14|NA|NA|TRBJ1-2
TGTGCCAGCAGCCAAAACAGGGAGAACTATGGCTACACCTTC
CASSQNRENYGYTF
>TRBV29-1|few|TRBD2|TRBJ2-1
TGCAGCGTTCGGGGGGAGGCAAATGAGCAGTTCTTC
CSVRGEANEQFF
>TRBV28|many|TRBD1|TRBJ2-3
TGTGCCAGCAGTTCATCCGGGACAGGGCTGACTTCTAGCACAGATACGCAGTATTTT
CASSSSGTGLTSSTDTQYF
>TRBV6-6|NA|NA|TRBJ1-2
TGTGCCAGCCGAACAGGCTATATCTACACCTTC
CASRTGYIYTF
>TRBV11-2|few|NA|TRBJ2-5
TGTGCCAGCAGTAAATACCCGGGACGGACGTACCAAGAGACCCAGTACTTC
CASSKYPGRTYQETQYF
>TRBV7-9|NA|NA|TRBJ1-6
TGTGCCAGCAGCCGGGGGCGAAGCTCCTATAATTCACCCCTCCACTTT
CASSRGRSSYNSPLHF
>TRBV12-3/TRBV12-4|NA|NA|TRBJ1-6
TGTGCCAGCAGTTTAATGCTGCTTGCCCGCCTCCACTTT
CASSLMLLARLHF
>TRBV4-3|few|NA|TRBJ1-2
TGCGCCAGCAGCCAAGATCTGGGGGCGGGTGGCTACACCTTC
CASSQDLGAGGYTF
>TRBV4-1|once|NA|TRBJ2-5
TGCGCCAGCAGCCAAGATGAAGTCAGGCAAGAGACCCAGTACTTC
CASSQDEVRQETQYF
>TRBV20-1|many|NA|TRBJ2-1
TGCAGTGCCCCCCGCGACTATTACAATGAGCAGTTCTTC
CSAPRDYYNEQFF
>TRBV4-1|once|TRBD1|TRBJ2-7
TGCGCCAGCAGCCAAGGGGACAGGAGGGGAGAGCAGTACTTC
CASSQGDRRGEQYF